This record covers a single T cell receptor beta chain. Source study methods: From reference gene primer amplification, estimates of nucleated cell counts were derived. Method: immunoSEQ multiplex PCR; TCRdb's copy keeps in-frame clones and lacks some. Clone size and V and J calls were adopted from that table, with D and trimming inferred from the DNA. Here the sample spans approximately 190,000 clones, roughly 80% being singletons. These data belong to a study of blood T cell repertoires in COVID-19. Study background: Both acute and convalescent COVID-19 samples were obtained from the United States, Italy and Spain. Sample material is recorded as cDNA or gDNA derived from T cells, B-cell-depleted T cells, or PBMCs.

Looked up from germline, CDR1 is ENHRY and CDR2 is SYGVKD. This CDR3 has 12 amino acids. Trimming removed 2 bases from V and 6 bases from J, with 7 bases in between. The sample comprised peripheral blood. The sequence derives from a man aged 55 to 69 with acute or convalescent COVID-19. J is TRBJ1-2 and V is TRBV10-3; TRBD1 might be the D (5 bases). CDR3 DNA sequence: TGTGCCATCAGTGAGGGGGCGGATGGCTACACCTTC. Translation gives CAISEGADGYTF.